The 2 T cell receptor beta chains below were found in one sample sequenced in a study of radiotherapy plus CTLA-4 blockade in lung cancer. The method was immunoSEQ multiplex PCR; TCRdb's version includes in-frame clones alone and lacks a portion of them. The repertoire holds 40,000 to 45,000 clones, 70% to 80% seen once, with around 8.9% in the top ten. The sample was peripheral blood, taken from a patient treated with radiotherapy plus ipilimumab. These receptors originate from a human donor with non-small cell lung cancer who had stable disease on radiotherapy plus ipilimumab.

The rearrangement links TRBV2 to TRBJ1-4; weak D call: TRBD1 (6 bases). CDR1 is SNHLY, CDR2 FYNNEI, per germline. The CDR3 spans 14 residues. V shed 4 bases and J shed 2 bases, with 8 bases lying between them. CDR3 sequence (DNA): TGTGCCAGCAGTGGGGGGCTGACTAATGAAAAACTGTTTTTT. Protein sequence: CASSGGLTNEKLFF. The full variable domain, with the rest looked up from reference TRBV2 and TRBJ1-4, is EPEVTQTPSHQVTQMGQEVILRCVPISNHLYFYWYRQILGQKVEFLVSFYNNEISEKSEIFDDQFSVERPDGSNFTLKIRSTKLEDSAMYFCASSGGLTNEKLFFGSGTQLSVL.

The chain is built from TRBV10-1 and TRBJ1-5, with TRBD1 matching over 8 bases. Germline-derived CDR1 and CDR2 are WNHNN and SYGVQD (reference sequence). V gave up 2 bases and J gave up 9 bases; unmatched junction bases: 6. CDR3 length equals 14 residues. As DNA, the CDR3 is TGCGCCAGCAGTGAGAGCGGACAGGGAAGGCCCCAGCATTTT. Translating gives CASSESGQGRPQHF.